Listed here is a single T cell receptor (beta chain). This sample is part of a study of blood T cell repertoires in COVID-19. Study-level information: Sources were T cells, B-cell-depleted T cells, or PBMCs; the material itself was cDNA or gDNA.

The germline CDR1 and CDR2 sequences are LNHDA and SQIVND (reference sequence). This CDR3 is 12 amino acids long. V dropped 6 bases and J dropped 14; count of bases not matched to a gene: 7. As processed by the authors: Amplifying reference gene primers gave estimates of nucleated cell counts. TCRdb's table, derived via immunoSEQ multiplex PCR, lists solely in-frame clones and lacks some. V and J calls and clone size are as listed in that table; D and trimming were resolved from the DNA. The sample has 240,000 or so clones, 86% seen once. This chain joins TRBV19 and TRBJ2-2; 9 nucleotides line up with TRBD1. The specimen sequenced was peripheral blood. This TCR was sampled from an elderly man with acute or convalescent COVID-19. The CDR3 DNA sequence: TGTGCCAGTAGCCCGGGACAGGGAATCCTGTTTTTT. Translation: CASSPGQGILFF.